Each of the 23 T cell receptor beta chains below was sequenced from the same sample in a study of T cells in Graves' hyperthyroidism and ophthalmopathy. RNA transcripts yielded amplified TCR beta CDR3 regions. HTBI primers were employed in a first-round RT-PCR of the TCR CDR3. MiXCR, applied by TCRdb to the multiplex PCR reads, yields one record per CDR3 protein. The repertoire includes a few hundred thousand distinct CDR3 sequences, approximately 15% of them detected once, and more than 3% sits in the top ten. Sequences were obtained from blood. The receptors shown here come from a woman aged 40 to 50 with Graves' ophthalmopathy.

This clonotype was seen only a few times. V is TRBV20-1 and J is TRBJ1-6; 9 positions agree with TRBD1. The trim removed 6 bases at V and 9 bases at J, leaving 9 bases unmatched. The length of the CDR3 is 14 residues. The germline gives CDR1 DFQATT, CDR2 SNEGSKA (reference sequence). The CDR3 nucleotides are TGCAGTGCAGCCACAGGGGGCCTTCGTTCACCCCTCCACTTT. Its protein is CSAATGGLRSPLHF.

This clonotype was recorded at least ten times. CDR3 nucleotide sequence: TGTGCCAGCAGTGATCTCAGGACAGGGGGGAATGAGCAGTTCTTC. It codes for CASSDLRTGGNEQFF. This chain uses TRBV2 with TRBJ2-1; 10 bases map to TRBD1. CDR1 is SNHLY and CDR2 is FYNNEI in the germline V gene. The CDR3 runs 15 residues. V lost 3 bases and J lost 7; bases outside the gene matches: 6.

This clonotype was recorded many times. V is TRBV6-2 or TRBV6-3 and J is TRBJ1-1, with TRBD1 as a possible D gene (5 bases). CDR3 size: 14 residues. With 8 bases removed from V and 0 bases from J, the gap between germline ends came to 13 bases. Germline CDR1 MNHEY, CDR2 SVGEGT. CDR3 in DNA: TGTGCCAGCCGGGGGATTATTCTGAACACTGAAGCTTTCTTT. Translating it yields CASRGIILNTEAFF.

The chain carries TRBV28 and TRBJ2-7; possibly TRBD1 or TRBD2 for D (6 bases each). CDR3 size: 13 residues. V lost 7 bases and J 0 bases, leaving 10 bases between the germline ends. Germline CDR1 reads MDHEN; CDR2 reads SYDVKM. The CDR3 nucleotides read TGTGCCAGCATAGGGGGGAACTCCTACGAGCAGTACTTC. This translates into CASIGGNSYEQYF.

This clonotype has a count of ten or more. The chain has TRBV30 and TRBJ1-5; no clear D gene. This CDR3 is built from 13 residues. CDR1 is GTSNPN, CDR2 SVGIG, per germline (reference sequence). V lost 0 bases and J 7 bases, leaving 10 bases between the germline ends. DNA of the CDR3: TGTGCCTGGAGTGTTGGGGTTAGCCAGCCCCAGCATTTT. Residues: CAWSVGVSQPQHF. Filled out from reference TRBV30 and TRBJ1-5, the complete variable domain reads SQTIHQWPATLVQPVGSPLSLECTVEGTSNPNLYWYRQAAGRGLQLLFYSVGIGQISSEVPQNLSASRPQDRQFILSSKKLLLSDSGFYLCAWSVGVSQPQHFGDGTRLSIL.

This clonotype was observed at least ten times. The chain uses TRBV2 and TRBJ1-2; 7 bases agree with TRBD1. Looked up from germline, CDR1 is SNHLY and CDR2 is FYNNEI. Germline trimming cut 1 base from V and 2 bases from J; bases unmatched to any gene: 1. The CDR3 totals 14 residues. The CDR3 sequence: CASSEVRGNYGYTF. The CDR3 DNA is TGTGCCAGCAGTGAAGTCAGGGGGAACTATGGCTACACCTTC.

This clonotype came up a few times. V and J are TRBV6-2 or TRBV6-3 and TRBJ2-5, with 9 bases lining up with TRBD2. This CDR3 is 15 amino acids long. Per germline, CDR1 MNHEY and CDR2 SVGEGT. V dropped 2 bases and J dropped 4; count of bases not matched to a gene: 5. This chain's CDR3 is CASSYAGGVAETQYF. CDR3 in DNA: TGTGCCAGCAGTTACGCGGGGGGGGTCGCAGAGACCCAGTACTTC.

CDR3 DNA: TGCAGTGCTTCTCTTCCACCGAACACTGAAGCTTTCTTT. It translates to CSASLPPNTEAFF. This rearrangement joins TRBV20-1 to TRBJ1-1, with D unresolved. Germline V gene data show CDR1 as DFQATT and CDR2 as SNEGSKA (reference sequence). The CDR3 runs to 13 residues. Trimming removed 5 bases from V and 1 base from J, with 11 bases in between.

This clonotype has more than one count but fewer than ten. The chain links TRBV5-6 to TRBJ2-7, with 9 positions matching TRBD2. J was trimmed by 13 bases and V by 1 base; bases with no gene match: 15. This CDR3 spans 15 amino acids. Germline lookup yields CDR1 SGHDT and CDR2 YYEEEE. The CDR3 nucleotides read TGTGCCAGCAGCTTGTTGTTGACTAGCGGTGTGGGAGCATACTTC. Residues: CASSLLLTSGVGAYF. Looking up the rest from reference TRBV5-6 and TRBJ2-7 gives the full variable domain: DAGVTQSPTHLIKTRGQQVTLRCSPKSGHDTVSWYQQALGQGPQFIFQYYEEEERQRGNFPDRFSGHQFPNYSSELNVNALLLGDSALYLCASSLLLTSGVGAYFGPGTRLTVT.

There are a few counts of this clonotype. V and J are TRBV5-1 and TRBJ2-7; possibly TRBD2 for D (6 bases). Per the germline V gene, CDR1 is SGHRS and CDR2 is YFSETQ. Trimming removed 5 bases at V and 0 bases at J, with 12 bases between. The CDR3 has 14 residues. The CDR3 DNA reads TGCGCCAGCAGACCCGAGCGGGTCTCCTACGAGCAGTACTTC. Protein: CASRPERVSYEQYF.

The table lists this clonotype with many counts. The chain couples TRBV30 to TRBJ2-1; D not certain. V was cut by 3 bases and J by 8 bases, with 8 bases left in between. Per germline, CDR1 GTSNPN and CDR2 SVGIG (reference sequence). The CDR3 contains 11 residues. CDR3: CAWSPLHEQFF. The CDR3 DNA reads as TGTGCCTGGAGCCCCCTTCATGAGCAGTTCTTC.

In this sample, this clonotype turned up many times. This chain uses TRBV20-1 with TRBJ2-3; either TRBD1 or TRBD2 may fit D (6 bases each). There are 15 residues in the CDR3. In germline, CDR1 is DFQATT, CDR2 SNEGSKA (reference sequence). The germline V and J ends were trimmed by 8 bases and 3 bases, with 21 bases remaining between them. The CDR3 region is CSLQGGGGRTDTQYF. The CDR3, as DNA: TGCAGTCTACAGGGTGGGGGAGGTCGGACAGATACGCAGTATTTT.

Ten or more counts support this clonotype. The CDR3 sequence: CASSQVFRGIGSPLHF. CDR3 nucleotide sequence: TGTGCCAGCAGCCAAGTTTTCCGGGGTATAGGTTCACCCCTCCACTTT. The chain carries TRBV3-1 and TRBJ1-6; D gene uncertain. The germline V gene has CDR1 LGHDT and CDR2 YNNKEL (reference sequence). The CDR3 extends over 16 amino acids. With 1 base removed from V and 9 bases from J, the gap between germline ends came to 16 bases.

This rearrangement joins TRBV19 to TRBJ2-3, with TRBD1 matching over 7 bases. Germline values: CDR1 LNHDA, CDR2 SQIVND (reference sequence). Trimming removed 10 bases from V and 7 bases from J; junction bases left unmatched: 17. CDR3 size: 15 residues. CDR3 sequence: CATGLRDSRKNTQYF. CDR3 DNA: TGTGCCACCGGGCTCCGGGACAGCCGTAAAAATACGCAGTATTTT. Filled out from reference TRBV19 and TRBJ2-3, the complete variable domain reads DGGITQSPKYLFRKEGQNVTLSCEQNLNHDAMYWYRQDPGQGLRLIYYSQIVNDFQKGDIAEGYSVSREKKESFPLTVTSAQKNPTAFYLCATGLRDSRKNTQYFGPGTRLTVL.

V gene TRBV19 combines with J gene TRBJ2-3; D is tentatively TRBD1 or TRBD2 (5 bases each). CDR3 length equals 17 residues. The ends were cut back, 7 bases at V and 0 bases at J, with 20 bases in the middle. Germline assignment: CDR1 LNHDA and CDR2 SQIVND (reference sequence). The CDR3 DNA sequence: TGTGCCAGTACCCCCGCCGGGACCACCTTTAGCACAGATACGCAGTATTTT. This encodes CASTPAGTTFSTDTQYF.

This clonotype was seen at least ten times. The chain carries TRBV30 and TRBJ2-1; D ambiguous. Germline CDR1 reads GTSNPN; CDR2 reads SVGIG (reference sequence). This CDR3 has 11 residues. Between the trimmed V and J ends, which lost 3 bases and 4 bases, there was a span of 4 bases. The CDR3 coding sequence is TGTGCCTGGAGAAGATACAATGAGCAGTTCTTC. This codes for CAWRRYNEQFF.

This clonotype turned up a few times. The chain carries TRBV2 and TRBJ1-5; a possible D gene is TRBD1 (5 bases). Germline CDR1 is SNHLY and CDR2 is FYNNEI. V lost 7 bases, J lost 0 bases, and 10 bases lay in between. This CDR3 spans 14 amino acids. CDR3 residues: CASMAQGSNQPQHF. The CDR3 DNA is TGTGCCAGCATGGCGCAGGGTAGCAATCAGCCCCAGCATTTT.

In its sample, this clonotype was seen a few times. The CDR3 DNA follows: TGCAGTGCTACCCGACCTGGTCTAGCTCAGGAGACCCAGTACTTC. It codes for CSATRPGLAQETQYF. The V and J genes are TRBV20-1 and TRBJ2-5; TRBD2 might be the D (5 bases). Germline V CDR1 and CDR2: DFQATT, SNEGSKA (reference sequence). The CDR3 loop spans 15 amino acids. V was cut by 4 bases and J by 5 bases, with 20 bases left in between.

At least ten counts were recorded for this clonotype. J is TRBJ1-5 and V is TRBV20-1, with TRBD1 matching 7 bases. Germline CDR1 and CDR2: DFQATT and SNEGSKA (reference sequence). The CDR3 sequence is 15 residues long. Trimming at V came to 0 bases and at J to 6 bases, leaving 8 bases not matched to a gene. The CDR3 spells CSAREDRVAGQPQHF. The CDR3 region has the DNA TGCAGTGCTAGAGAAGACAGGGTCGCCGGTCAGCCCCAGCATTTT.

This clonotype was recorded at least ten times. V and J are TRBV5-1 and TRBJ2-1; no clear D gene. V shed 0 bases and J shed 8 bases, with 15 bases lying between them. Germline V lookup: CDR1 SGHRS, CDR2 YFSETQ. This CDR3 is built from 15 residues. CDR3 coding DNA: TGCGCCAGCAGCTTGGCGGATACGGCGCCCCATGAGCAGTTCTTC. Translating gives CASSLADTAPHEQFF.

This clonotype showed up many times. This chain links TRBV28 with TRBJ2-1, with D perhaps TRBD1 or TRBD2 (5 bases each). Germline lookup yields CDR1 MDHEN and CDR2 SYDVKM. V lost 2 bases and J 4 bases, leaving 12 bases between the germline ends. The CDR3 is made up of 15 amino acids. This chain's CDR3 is CASSLGGLTYNEQFF. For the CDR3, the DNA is TGTGCCAGCAGTTTAGGGGGTTTGACGTACAATGAGCAGTTCTTC.

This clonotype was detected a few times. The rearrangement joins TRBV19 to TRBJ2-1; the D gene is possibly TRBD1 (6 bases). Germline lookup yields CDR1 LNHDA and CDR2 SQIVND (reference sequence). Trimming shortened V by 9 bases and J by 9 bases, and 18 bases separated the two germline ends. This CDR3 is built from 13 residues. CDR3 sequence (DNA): TGTGCCAGCGGGCCGGGACATCCGACTGAGCAGTTCTTC. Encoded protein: CASGPGHPTEQFF.

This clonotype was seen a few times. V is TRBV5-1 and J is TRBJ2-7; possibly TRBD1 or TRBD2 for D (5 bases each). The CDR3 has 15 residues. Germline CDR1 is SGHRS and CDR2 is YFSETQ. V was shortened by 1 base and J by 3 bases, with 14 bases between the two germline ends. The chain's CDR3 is CASSLFGGESYEQYF. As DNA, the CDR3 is TGCGCCAGCAGCTTGTTTGGGGGTGAAAGCTACGAGCAGTACTTC.